The rows below give T cell receptor beta chains drawn from one sample of a study of cytomegalovirus exposure and HLA in healthy donors. Data came from immunoSEQ multiplex PCR; TCRdb stores just in-frame clones and leaves some out. The table includes 200,000 or so clones, about 85% detected once. Input material: PBMCs. The source is a man between 45 and 60 years old in good health and CMV-seronegative. Each CDR3 is given with its conserved first and last residue. The D gene is left open where the match is weak. Clone size is stated in some rows and not others, as once, few, many or a class when expanded.

CDR3 DNA	CDR3 protein	D gene	V gene	J gene	clone size
TGTGCCAGCAGTGAAGGGACAGGGGGAAGTCGGGGCTACACCTTC	CASSEGTGGSRGYTF	TRBD1	TRBV6-4	TRBJ1-2	NA
TGTGCCACCAGCAGAGGGGTTGCGGGGGCGGGCCAGCCCCAGCATTTT	CATSRGVAGAGQPQHF	NA	TRBV15	TRBJ1-5	NA
TGTGCCAGCAGCGATACCGGGACTACCAATGAGCAGTTCTTC	CASSDTGTTNEQFF	TRBD2	TRBV7-3	TRBJ2-1	NA
TGTGCCAGCTCACCAGGGGGGGAGCAGTACTTC	CASSPGGEQYF	NA	TRBV18	TRBJ2-7	NA
TGTGCCAGCAGCTTAGTCCAGGGAATCACTGAAGCTTTCTTT	CASSLVQGITEAFF	NA	TRBV11-2	TRBJ1-1	few
TGTGCCAGCAGTCCCGGGACTAGCGGGGGGAATGAGCAGTTCTTC	CASSPGTSGGNEQFF	TRBD2	TRBV6-4	TRBJ2-1	NA
TGTGCCAGTAGTCTAAGGGGGCAAGCAAGCACAGATACGCAGTATTTT	CASSLRGQASTDTQYF	TRBD1	TRBV19	TRBJ2-3	NA
TGTGCCAGCTCAGCGGGAGAGGGGCAGCCCCAGCATTTT	CASSAGEGQPQHF	NA	TRBV18	TRBJ1-5	few
TGTTCCAGCAGCTTAGGCCCACAGGGGTATAATTCACCCCTCCACTTT	CSSSLGPQGYNSPLHF	TRBD1	TRBV7-9	TRBJ1-6	NA
TGCGCCAGCAGCCCACAGGGCTCACCCCTCCACTTT	CASSPQGSPLHF	NA	TRBV5-1	TRBJ1-6	NA
TGTGCCAGCAGCCCTGGGACTAGCGGGGGGCCACGGACCGGGGAGCTGTTTTTT	CASSPGTSGGPRTGELFF	TRBD2	TRBV7-9	TRBJ2-2	NA
TGTGCCAGTAGTAGGGACAGGGGGATCGGGAACACTGAAGCTTTCTTT	CASSRDRGIGNTEAFF	TRBD1	TRBV19	TRBJ1-1	NA
TGCGCCAGCAGCTTGTCTGTCTATTCTGGAAACACCATATATTTT	CASSLSVYSGNTIYF	NA	TRBV5-1	TRBJ1-3	NA
TGCGGCAGCAGCTTCTACAGGGTCGATGAGCAGTTCTTC	CGSSFYRVDEQFF	NA	TRBV5-1	TRBJ2-1	NA
TGCAGCGTTAAAACCAATCCGACAGGGATGGTAGGCGAGCAGTACTTC	CSVKTNPTGMVGEQYF	TRBD1	TRBV29-1	TRBJ2-7	NA
TGCGCCAGCAGCACACGACAGGGGGCGAATGAAGCTTTCTTT	CASSTRQGANEAFF	TRBD1	TRBV5-1	TRBJ1-1	NA
TGTGCCAGCAGCCCAGACAGGTCTAGATACGAGCAGTACTTC	CASSPDRSRYEQYF	NA	TRBV7-9	TRBJ2-7	NA
TGTGCCAGCAGCGTAGCGGGCTCCTACAATGAGCAGTTCTTC	CASSVAGSYNEQFF	NA	TRBV9	TRBJ2-1	many
TGCGCCAGCAGCTTGTTGAGGCCCGAGGTCGACGAGCAGTACTTC	CASSLLRPEVDEQYF	NA	TRBV5-1	TRBJ2-7	NA
TGCGCCAGCAGCCAAGATTGGACAGGTAGATTCTCACCCCTCCACTTT	CASSQDWTGRFSPLHF	TRBD1	TRBV4-3	TRBJ1-6	few
TGTGCCAGTAGTATAGTCGCGGTGGGAAAACCACCGGGGGCTTTCTTT	CASSIVAVGKPPGAFF	NA	TRBV19	TRBJ1-1	NA
TGTGCCAGCTCTAGCCGACTAGCCGGGGAGCTGTTTTTT	CASSSRLAGELFF	NA	TRBV18	TRBJ2-2	NA
TGTGCCAGCCCCTTCCGGGGGGGCACAGATACGCAGTATTTT	CASPFRGGTDTQYF	TRBD2	TRBV2	TRBJ2-3	NA
TGTGCCAGCAGTGGGACAGGGCGCGACGAGCAGTACTTC	CASSGTGRDEQYF	TRBD1	TRBV7-2	TRBJ2-7	once
TGCGCCAGCAGCTTGGCCCTACGTCGCGATTACGAGCAGTACTTC	CASSLALRRDYEQYF	NA	TRBV5-1	TRBJ2-7	NA
TGTGCCAGCAGCCTGGGGTCAGGGGGCCTGTACGAGCAGTACTTC	CASSLGSGGLYEQYF	TRBD1	TRBV6-5	TRBJ2-7	NA
TGTGCCAGCACCCCCAGCAAGAGCCAGCGCGGTGAGCAGTTCTTC	CASTPSKSQRGEQFF	NA	TRBV18	TRBJ2-1	NA
TGTGCCAGCAGCCCATGGACAGGGAACTACGAGCAGTACTTC	CASSPWTGNYEQYF	TRBD1	TRBV7-6	TRBJ2-7	NA
TGTGCCAGCAGCCGCCTTCGGGCCCGCGGGGGTTCCTACGAGCAGTACTTC	CASSRLRARGGSYEQYF	TRBD2	TRBV7-9	TRBJ2-7	NA
TGTGCCATCAGTCCGGGACAAAAGCCTTCCACAGATACGCAGTATTTT	CAISPGQKPSTDTQYF	NA	TRBV10-3	TRBJ2-3	NA
TGTGCCAGCAGCCGACGACAGGGGGCGAGAACCGGGGAGCTGTTTTTT	CASSRRQGARTGELFF	TRBD1	TRBV5-4	TRBJ2-2	NA
TGTGCCAGGGGGGGACAGAGAGGTGAAGCTTTCTTT	CARGGQRGEAFF	TRBD1	TRBV7-4	TRBJ1-1	NA
TGCGCCAGCAGCATTTCAGGGGTTAAGGAATATGGCTACACCTTC	CASSISGVKEYGYTF	NA	TRBV5-1	TRBJ1-2	NA
TGTGCCAGTAGACTGGACAGGAGCGTCTATGAGCAGTTCTTC	CASRLDRSVYEQFF	TRBD1	TRBV15	TRBJ2-1	NA
TGTGCCAGCAGTATCGAGGGGGGGCCTTACAATGAGCAGTTCTTC	CASSIEGGPYNEQFF	NA	TRBV5-8	TRBJ2-1	NA
TGTGCCAGCAGCTTCATCAAGGGAGAGACGCAGTATTTT	CASSFIKGETQYF	NA	TRBV7-2	TRBJ2-3	NA